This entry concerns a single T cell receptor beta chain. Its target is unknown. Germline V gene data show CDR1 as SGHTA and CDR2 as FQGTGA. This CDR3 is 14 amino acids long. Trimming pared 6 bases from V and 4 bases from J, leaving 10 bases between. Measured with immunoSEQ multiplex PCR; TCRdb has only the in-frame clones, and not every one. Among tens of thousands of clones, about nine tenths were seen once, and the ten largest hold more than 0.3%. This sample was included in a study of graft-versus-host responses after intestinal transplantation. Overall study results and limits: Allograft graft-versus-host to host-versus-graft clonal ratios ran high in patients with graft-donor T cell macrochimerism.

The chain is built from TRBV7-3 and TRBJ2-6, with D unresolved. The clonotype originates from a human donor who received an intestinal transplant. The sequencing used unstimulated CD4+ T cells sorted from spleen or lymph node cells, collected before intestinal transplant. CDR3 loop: CASSWGSGANVLTF. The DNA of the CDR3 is TGTGCCAGCAGTTGGGGATCCGGGGCCAACGTCCTGACTTTC.